What follows describes a single T cell receptor (beta chain). The sample belongs to a study of blood T cell repertoires in COVID-19. Across the study: Both acute and convalescent COVID-19 samples were obtained from the United States, Italy and Spain. PBMCs, B-cell-depleted T cells, or T cells were the source of the cDNA or gDNA that made up the material.

Germline lookup yields CDR1 LGHDT and CDR2 YNNKEL (reference sequence). The CDR3 is 15 residues long. The V segment lost 4 bases and the J segment 5 bases; nucleotides outside the gene matches: 10. Sequencing used immunoSEQ multiplex PCR; TCRdb keeps in-frame clones, though not all of them. The sample contains under 200,000 clones, approximately 85% of which appear only once. The clonotype originates from a woman in her fifties or sixties with COVID-19, enrolled during active disease. The specimen was peripheral blood. V gene TRBV3-1 (or the pseudogene TRBV3-2) combines with J gene TRBJ1-2; 7 bases agree with TRBD1. The DNA of the CDR3 is TGTGCCAGCAGCCTGCCGGGACAGATCCCATATGGCTACACCTTC. Translating it yields CASSLPGQIPYGYTF.